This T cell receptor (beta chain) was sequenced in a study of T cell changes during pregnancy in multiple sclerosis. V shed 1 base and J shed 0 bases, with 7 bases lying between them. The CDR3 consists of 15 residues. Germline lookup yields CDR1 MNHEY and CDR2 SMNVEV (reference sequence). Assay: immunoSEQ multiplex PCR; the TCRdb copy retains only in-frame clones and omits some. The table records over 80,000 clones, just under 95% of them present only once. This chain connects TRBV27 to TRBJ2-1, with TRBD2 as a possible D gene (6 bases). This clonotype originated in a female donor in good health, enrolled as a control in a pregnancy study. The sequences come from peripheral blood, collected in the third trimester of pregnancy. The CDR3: CASSLFGSSYNEQFF. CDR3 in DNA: TGTGCCAGCAGTTTATTCGGGAGCTCCTACAATGAGCAGTTCTTC.